This T cell receptor (beta chain) came from a study of CD8 T cells in ankylosing spondylitis. Broader study findings: The clones that were linked to disease were reported to be significantly enriched in matched synovial fluid samples from ankylosing spondylitis patients.

V was clipped by 4 bases and J by 6 bases, with 13 bases between them. Germline assignment: CDR1 SGHDN and CDR2 FVKESK. The CDR3 is 13 amino acids. There are many counts of this clonotype. Antigen specificity is unknown. TCRdb reprocessed the 5' RACE reads via MiXCR and lists one record per CDR3 protein. The sample has 200,000 or so distinct CDR3 sequences, 10% to 15% seen once. The rearrangement uses TRBV14 and TRBJ2-7, with a tentative D call TRBD1 (5 bases). This receptor was obtained from a female donor with ankylosing spondylitis or in good health (not recorded which). Sequencing input: blood, either unsorted or a sorted T cell fraction (not recorded which). The CDR3 here is CASSPRTLGEQYF. DNA of the CDR3: TGTGCCAGCAGCCCGCGGACACTCGGCGAGCAGTACTTC.